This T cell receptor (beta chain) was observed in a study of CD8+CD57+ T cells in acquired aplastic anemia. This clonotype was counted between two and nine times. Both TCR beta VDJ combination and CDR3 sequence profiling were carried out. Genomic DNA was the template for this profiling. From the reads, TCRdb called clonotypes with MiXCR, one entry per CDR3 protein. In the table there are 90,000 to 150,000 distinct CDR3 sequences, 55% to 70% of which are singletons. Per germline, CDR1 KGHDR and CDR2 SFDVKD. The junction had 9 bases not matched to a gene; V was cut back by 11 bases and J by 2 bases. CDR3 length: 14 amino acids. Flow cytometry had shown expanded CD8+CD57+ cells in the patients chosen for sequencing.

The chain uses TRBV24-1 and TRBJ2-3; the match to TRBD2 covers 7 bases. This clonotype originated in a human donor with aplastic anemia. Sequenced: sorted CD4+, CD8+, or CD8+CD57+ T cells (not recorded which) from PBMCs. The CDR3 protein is CAIADGGYTDTQYF. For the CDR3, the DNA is TGTGCCATTGCGGACGGGGGGTACACAGATACGCAGTATTTT.